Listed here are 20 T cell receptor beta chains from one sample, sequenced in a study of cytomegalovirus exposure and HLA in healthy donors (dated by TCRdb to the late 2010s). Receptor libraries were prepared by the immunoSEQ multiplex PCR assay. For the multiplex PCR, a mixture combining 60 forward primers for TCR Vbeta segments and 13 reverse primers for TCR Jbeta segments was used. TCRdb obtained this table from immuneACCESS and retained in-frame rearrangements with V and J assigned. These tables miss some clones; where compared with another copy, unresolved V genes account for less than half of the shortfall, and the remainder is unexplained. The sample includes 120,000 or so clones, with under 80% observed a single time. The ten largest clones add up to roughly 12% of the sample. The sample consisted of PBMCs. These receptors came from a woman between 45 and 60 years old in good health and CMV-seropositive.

The CDR3 nucleotides read TGTGCCAGCAGCTTAGCCGGGACTAGCGGGGTTTACTACGAGCAGTACTTC. Its translation is CASSLAGTSGVYYEQYF. The V call is TRBV7-2, the J call TRBJ2-7, with 13 bases aligning to TRBD2. V shed 0 bases, J shed 3 bases, and the junction held 5 bases outside the gene matches. The V gene's germline CDR1 is SGHTA and CDR2 FQGNSA. The length of the CDR3 is 17 residues.

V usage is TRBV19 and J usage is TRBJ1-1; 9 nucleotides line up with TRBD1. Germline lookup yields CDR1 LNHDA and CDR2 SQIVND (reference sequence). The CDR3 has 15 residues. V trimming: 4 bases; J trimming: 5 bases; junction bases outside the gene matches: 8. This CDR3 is CASSTKDRGRTEAFF. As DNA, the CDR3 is TGTGCCAGTAGTACCAAGGACAGGGGAAGGACTGAAGCTTTCTTT.

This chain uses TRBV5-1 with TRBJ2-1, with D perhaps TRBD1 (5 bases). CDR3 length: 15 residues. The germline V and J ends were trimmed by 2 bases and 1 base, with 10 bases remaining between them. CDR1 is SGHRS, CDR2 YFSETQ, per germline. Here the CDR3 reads CASSLAQGSYNEQFF. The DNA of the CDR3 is TGCGCCAGCAGCTTAGCCCAGGGATCCTACAATGAGCAGTTCTTC.

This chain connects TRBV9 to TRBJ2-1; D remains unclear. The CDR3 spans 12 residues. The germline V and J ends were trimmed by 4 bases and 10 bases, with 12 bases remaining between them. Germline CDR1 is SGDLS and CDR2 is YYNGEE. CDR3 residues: CASSNVLREQFF. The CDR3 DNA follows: TGTGCCAGCAGCAACGTACTCAGGGAGCAGTTCTTC.

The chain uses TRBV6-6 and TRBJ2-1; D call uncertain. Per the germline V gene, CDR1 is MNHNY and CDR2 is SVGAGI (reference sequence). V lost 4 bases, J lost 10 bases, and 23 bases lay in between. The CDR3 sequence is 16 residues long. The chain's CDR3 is CASSSQNRSADGEQFF. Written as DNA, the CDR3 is TGTGCCAGCAGTTCCCAAAACCGGTCTGCCGACGGGGAGCAGTTCTTC.

In DNA form, the CDR3 reads TGTGCCAGTAGTATGAGGGGGAGGGGAGGGCAGCCCCAGCATTTT. Translation: CASSMRGRGGQPQHF. The chain has TRBV19 and TRBJ1-5; D is possibly TRBD1 (6 bases). Germline V CDR1 and CDR2: LNHDA, SQIVND (reference sequence). This CDR3 is built from 15 residues. Trimming took 3 bases from V and 7 from J, leaving 16 bases between them. The full variable domain, rest sourced from reference TRBV19 and TRBJ1-5, is DGGITQSPKYLFRKEGQNVTLSCEQNLNHDAMYWYRQDPGQGLRLIYYSQIVNDFQKGDIAEGYSVSREKKESFPLTVTSAQKNPTAFYLCASSMRGRGGQPQHFGDGTRLSIL.

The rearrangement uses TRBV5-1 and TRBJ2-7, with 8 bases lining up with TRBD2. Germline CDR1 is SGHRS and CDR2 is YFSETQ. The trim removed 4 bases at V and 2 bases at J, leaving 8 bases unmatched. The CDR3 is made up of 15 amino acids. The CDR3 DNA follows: TGCGCCAGCAGCCCGCTCAGCGGGGGTCCCTACGAGCAGTACTTC. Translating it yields CASSPLSGGPYEQYF. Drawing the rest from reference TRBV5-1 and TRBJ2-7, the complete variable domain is KAGVTQTPRYLIKTRGQQVTLSCSPISGHRSVSWYQQTPGQGLQFLFEYFSETQRNKGNFPGRFSGRQFSNSRSEMNVSTLELGDSALYLCASSPLSGGPYEQYFGPGTRLTVT.

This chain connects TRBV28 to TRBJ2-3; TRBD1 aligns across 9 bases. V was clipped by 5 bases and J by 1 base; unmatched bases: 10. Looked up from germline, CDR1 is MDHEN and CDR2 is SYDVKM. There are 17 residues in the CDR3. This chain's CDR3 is CASSPLLRDRGTDTQYF. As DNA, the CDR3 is TGTGCCAGCAGTCCACTACTCCGGGACAGGGGCACAGATACGCAGTATTTT.

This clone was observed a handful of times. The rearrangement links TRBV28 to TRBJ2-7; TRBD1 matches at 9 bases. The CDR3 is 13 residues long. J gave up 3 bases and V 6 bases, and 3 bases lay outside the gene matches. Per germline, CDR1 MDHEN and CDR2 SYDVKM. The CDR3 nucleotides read TGTGCCAGCAGACCGGGACAGGGCTACGAGCAGTACTTC. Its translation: CASRPGQGYEQYF.

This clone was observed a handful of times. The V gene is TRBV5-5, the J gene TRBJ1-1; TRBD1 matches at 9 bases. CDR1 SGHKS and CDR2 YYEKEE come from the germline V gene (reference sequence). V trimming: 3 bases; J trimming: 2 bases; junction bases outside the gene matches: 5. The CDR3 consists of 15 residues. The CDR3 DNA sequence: TGTGCCAGCAGCTCGGACAGGGGCCTTAACACTGAAGCTTTCTTT. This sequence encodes CASSSDRGLNTEAFF.

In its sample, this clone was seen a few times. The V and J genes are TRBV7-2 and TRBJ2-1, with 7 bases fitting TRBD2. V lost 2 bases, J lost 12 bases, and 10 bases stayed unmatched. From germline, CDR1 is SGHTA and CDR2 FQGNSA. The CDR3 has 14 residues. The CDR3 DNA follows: TGTGCCAGCAGCTTAAGTTCGGATAGCGGGCCGCAGTTCTTC. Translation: CASSLSSDSGPQFF.

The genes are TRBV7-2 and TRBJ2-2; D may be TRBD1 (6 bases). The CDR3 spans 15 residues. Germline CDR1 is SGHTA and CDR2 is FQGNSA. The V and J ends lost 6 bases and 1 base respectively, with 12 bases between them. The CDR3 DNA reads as TGTGCCAGCAGTCTACAGGGTTGGAACACCGGGGAGCTGTTTTTT. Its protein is CASSLQGWNTGELFF.

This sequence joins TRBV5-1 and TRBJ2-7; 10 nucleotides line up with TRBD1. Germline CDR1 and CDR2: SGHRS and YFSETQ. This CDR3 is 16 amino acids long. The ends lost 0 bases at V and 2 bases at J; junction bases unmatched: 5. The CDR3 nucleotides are TGCGCCAGCAGCTTGGCCCCGGGACAGGGGACCTACGAGCAGTACTTC. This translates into CASSLAPGQGTYEQYF.

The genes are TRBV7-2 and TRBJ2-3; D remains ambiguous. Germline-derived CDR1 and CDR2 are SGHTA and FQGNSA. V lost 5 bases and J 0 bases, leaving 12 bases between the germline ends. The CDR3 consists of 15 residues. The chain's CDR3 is CASSEHYTSTDTQYF. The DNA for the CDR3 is TGTGCCAGCAGCGAACACTACACTAGCACAGATACGCAGTATTTT.

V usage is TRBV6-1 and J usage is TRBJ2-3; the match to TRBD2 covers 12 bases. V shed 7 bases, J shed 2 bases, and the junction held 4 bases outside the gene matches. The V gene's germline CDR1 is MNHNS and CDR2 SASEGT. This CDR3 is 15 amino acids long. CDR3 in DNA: TGTGCCAGCATTAGACTAGCGGGAGTCACAGATACGCAGTATTTT. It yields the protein CASIRLAGVTDTQYF.

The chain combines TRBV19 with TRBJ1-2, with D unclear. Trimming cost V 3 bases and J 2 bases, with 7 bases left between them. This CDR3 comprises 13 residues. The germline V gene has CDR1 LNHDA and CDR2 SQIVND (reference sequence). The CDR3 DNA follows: TGTGCCAGTAGTATGGCACAGAACTATGGCTACACCTTC. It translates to CASSMAQNYGYTF.

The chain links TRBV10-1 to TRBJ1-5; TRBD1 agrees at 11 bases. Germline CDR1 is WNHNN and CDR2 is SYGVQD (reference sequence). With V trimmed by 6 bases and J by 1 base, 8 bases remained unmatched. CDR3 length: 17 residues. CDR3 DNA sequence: TGCGCCAGCAGGGAGGGACAGGGGGAGGGCAGCAATCAGCCCCAGCATTTT. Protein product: CASREGQGEGSNQPQHF.

The CDR3, as DNA: TGCGCCAGCAGCTTGGTGAGCGCAGGGGATGAAAAACTGTTTTTT. Translated: CASSLVSAGDEKLFF. V gene TRBV5-1 combines with J gene TRBJ1-4; maybe TRBD1 (6 bases). Germline V gene data show CDR1 as SGHRS and CDR2 as YFSETQ. V lost 0 bases, J lost 6 bases, and 12 bases lay in between. The CDR3 is 15 amino acids.

This CDR3 reads CASSTPRPGSYEQYF. CDR3 nucleotides: TGTGCCAGCAGCACCCCCCGGCCAGGCAGCTACGAGCAGTACTTC. This chain uses TRBV21-1 with TRBJ2-7; whether TRBD1, the table's D call, matches the DNA was not checked. TRBV21-1 is reported as a pseudogene. The CDR3 has 15 residues.

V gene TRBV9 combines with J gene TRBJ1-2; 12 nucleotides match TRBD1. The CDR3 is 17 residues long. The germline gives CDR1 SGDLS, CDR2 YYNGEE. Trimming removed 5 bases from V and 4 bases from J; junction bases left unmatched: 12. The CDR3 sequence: CASSESGTGGAGYGYTF. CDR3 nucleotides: TGTGCCAGCAGTGAGTCCGGGACAGGGGGCGCTGGCTATGGCTACACCTTC.